Only a few counts were recorded for the clone carrying this T cell receptor (beta chain). Its target is unknown. Germline V lookup: CDR1 MNHEY, CDR2 SVGAGI. The length of the CDR3 is 14 residues. The J segment lost 6 bases and the V segment lost 5 bases, leaving 8 bases of the junction unmatched. Regarding time point: pre-sensitization, week 0. The sample's treatment: therapeutic diphenylcyclopropenone sensitization with weekly scalp DPC. The authors extracted total RNA from unfractionated whole blood. The data stem from a study of human T cells and chemical hapten exposure. Study information: Alopecia areata, totalis and universalis patients, mostly female, were included. Study-level findings and limits: TCRs whose frequency exceeded 1 in 1000 remained the same following DPC sensitization.

During construction of the library, unique molecular identifiers were attached to individual cDNA molecules for quantitative, reproducible TCR counting. TCRdb itself ran the RACE reads through MiXCR, one entry per CDR3 protein. The table has some 330,000 distinct CDR3 sequences, 5.5% seen once. This TCR was recovered from a woman aged 18-29 years with alopecia areata. Some clones in this sample may be carry-over from other donors' samples. The J gene is TRBJ2-7, the V gene TRBV6-5, with 9 bases fitting TRBD1. Sequences were derived from whole blood, sampled in connection with sensitization to the hapten diphenylcyclopropenone (DPC). CDR3 nucleotide sequence: TGTGCCAGCAGTCCCCGGGACAGGGTGATCGAGCAGTACTTC. Translated: CASSPRDRVIEQYF.